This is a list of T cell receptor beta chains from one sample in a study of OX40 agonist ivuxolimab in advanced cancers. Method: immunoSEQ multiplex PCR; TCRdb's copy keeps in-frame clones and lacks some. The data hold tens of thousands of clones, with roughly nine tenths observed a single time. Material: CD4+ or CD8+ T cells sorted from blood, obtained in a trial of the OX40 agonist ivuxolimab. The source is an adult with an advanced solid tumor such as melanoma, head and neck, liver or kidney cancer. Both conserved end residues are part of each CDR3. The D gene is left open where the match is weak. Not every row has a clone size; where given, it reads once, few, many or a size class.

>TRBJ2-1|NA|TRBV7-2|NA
CASTLYPYNEQFF
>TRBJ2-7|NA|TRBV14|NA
CASSQEFLAYRYEQYF
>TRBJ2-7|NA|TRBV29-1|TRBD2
CSANYGTSGSYEQYF
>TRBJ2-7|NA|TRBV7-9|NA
CASSLARDSYEQYF
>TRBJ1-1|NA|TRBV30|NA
CAWRRQLKATEAFF
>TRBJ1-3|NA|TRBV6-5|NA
CASSYSPVPSGNTIYF
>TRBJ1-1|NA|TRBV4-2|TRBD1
CASSQDTGGANTEAFF
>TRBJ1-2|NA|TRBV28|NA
CASTPGRGYGYTF
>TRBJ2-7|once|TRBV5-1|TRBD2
CASSESGRSLEQYF
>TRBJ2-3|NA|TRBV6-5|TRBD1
CASSQRTGMDTQYF
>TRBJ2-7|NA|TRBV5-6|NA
CASSLVGPAYEQYF
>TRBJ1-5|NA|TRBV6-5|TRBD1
CASSRGQSPNQPQHF
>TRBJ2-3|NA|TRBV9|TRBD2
CASSYKRLAGVADTQYF
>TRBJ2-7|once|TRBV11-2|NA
CASSLKLYEQYF
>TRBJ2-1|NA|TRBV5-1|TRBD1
CASSTGGPYNEQFF
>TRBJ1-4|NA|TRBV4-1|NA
CASGAQGLGEKLFF
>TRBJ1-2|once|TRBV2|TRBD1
CASSAGWTGPGYTF
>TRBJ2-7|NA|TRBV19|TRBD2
CASSTLAGATYEQYF
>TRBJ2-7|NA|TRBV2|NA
CASREDNYEQYF
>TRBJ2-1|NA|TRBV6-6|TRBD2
CASSGTSYNEQFF
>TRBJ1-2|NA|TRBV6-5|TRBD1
CASTRDRANYGYTF
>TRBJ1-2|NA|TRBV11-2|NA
CASSSNQIYGYTF
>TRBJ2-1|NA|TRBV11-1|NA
CASSLGERKYNEQFF
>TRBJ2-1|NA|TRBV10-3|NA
CAISYSQVYNEQFF
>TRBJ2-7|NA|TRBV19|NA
CASSTDRNRLGYEQYF
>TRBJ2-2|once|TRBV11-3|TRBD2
CASSLGDYSTGELFF